This passage covers 13 T cell receptor beta chains from one sample sequenced in a study of T cell responses to AZD1222 COVID-19 vaccine. Clones were sequenced by immunoSEQ multiplex PCR, and TCRdb holds only the in-frame ones, with some missing. The table includes roughly 120,000 clones, 91% detected once. The sequencing here drew on peripheral blood, taken on day 0 of AZD1222 vaccination. These receptors were taken from an adult in good health.

The V call is TRBV5-1, the J call TRBJ1-1; D is undetermined. V was cut by 3 bases and J by 4 bases, with 10 bases left in between. The CDR3 has 13 residues. Germline assignment: CDR1 SGHRS and CDR2 YFSETQ. CDR3 residues: CASSSRWSTEAFF. CDR3 nucleotides: TGCGCCAGCAGCTCTCGGTGGAGCACTGAAGCTTTCTTT. Drawing the rest from reference TRBV5-1 and TRBJ1-1, the complete variable domain is KAGVTQTPRYLIKTRGQQVTLSCSPISGHRSVSWYQQTPGQGLQFLFEYFSETQRNKGNFPGRFSGRQFSNSRSEMNVSTLELGDSALYLCASSSRWSTEAFFGQGTRLTVV.

Written as DNA, the CDR3 is TGTGCCAGCTCACCCCTGTCTTCCTCTGGGGAGACCCAGTACTTC. Its protein is CASSPLSSSGETQYF. This rearrangement joins TRBV18 to TRBJ2-5; D uncertain. Germline V gene lookup returns CDR1 KGHSH and CDR2 LQKENI. The V and J ends lost 3 bases and 5 bases respectively, with 16 bases between them. The CDR3 consists of 15 residues.

V is TRBV30 and J is TRBJ2-4; D not resolved. The V and J ends lost 5 bases and 3 bases respectively, with 17 bases between them. Germline CDR1 and CDR2: GTSNPN and SVGIG (reference sequence). The CDR3 loop spans 15 amino acids. The CDR3 loop is CAWQISLLGKNIQYF. The CDR3, as DNA: TGTGCCTGGCAAATCTCGCTCCTGGGCAAAAACATTCAGTACTTC. The full variable domain, in which reference TRBV30 and TRBJ2-4 provide the parts outside the CDR3, is SQTIHQWPATLVQPVGSPLSLECTVEGTSNPNLYWYRQAAGRGLQLLFYSVGIGQISSEVPQNLSASRPQDRQFILSSKKLLLSDSGFYLCAWQISLLGKNIQYFGAGTRLSVL.

CDR3 loop: CASSGAFLGTEAFF. The DNA of the CDR3 is TGTGCCAGCAGTGGGGCCTTCTTGGGCACTGAAGCTTTCTTT. The J gene is TRBJ1-1, the V gene TRBV25-1, with D unresolved. Trimming pared 4 bases from V and 4 bases from J, leaving 13 bases between. The CDR3 length is 14 residues. Per germline, CDR1 MGHDK and CDR2 SYGVNS.

The V and J genes are TRBV9 and TRBJ1-1, with D unresolved. There are 15 residues in the CDR3. Germline values: CDR1 SGDLS, CDR2 YYNGEE. With 5 bases removed from V and 1 base from J, the gap between germline ends came to 15 bases. The CDR3 coding sequence is TGTGCCAGCAGTAAAGAGGGCGTACCGAACACTGAAGCTTTCTTT. Its translation: CASSKEGVPNTEAFF.

The chain employs TRBV27 and TRBJ2-2, with D maybe TRBD1 (6 bases). The germline V and J ends were trimmed by 3 bases and 4 bases, with 12 bases remaining between them. Germline CDR1 is MNHEY and CDR2 is SMNVEV (reference sequence). The CDR3 consists of 15 residues. CDR3: CASSLYREITGELFF. CDR3 DNA: TGTGCCAGCAGTTTGTACAGGGAAATCACCGGGGAGCTGTTTTTT.

V is TRBV18 and J is TRBJ1-5; 8 bases are a match to TRBD1. Per the germline V gene, CDR1 is KGHSH and CDR2 is LQKENI. The CDR3 is 22 residues long. V lost 3 bases, J lost 0 bases, and 22 bases stayed unmatched. This chain's CDR3 is CASSPIPRVSGTGTFSNQPQHF. In DNA form, the CDR3 reads TGTGCCAGCTCACCTATCCCTAGGGTCTCCGGGACAGGAACCTTTAGCAATCAGCCCCAGCATTTT.

The chain recombines TRBV7-2 with TRBJ2-5; D perhaps matches TRBD1 (5 bases). V lost 2 bases and J lost 2, with 6 bases in between. Germline V gives CDR1 SGHTA, CDR2 FQGNSA. CDR3 length: 13 amino acids. The CDR3 sequence is CASSLKGQETQYF. CDR3 bases: TGTGCCAGCAGCTTAAAGGGGCAAGAGACCCAGTACTTC. The variable domain in full, with the rest retrieved from reference TRBV7-2 and TRBJ2-5, is GAGVSQSPSNKVTEKGKDVELRCDPISGHTALYWYRQSLGQGLEFLIYFQGNSAPDKSGLPSDRFSAERTGGSVSTLTIQRTQQEDSAVYLCASSLKGQETQYFGPGTRLLVL.

The J gene is TRBJ2-7, the V gene TRBV19; D possibly matches TRBD1 or TRBD2 (5 bases each). Per germline, CDR1 LNHDA and CDR2 SQIVND (reference sequence). The CDR3 covers 13 residues. V lost 10 bases and J lost 3, with 16 bases in between. CDR3 DNA sequence: TGTGCCACCCGGGACGCTCCAAACTACGAGCAGTACTTC. Its translation is CATRDAPNYEQYF.

This clone is a singleton in its sample. J is TRBJ2-5 and V is TRBV11-1; D remains unclear. Germline lookup yields CDR1 SGHAT and CDR2 FQDESV (reference sequence). V was trimmed by 2 bases and J by 1 base, leaving 11 bases between them. The CDR3 is made up of 15 amino acids. The CDR3 DNA sequence: TGTGCCAGCAGCTTAAGTTCCCCAGGCCAAGAGACCCAGTACTTC. It specifies CASSLSSPGQETQYF.

The chain links TRBV19 to TRBJ1-2; D is uncertain. The V gene's germline CDR1 is LNHDA and CDR2 SQIVND (reference sequence). Trimming took 1 base from V and 2 from J, leaving 14 bases between them. This CDR3 is built from 16 residues. The CDR3 reads CASSIGWTEKNYGYTF. In nucleotides, the CDR3 is TGTGCCAGTAGTATAGGATGGACGGAGAAGAACTATGGCTACACCTTC.

The chain uses TRBV25-1 and TRBJ1-1; D not certain. The germline V gene encodes CDR1 MGHDK and CDR2 SYGVNS. This CDR3 is 11 amino acids long. Between the trimmed V and J ends, which lost 4 bases and 5 bases, there was a span of 5 bases. The CDR3 DNA sequence: TGTGCCAGCAGTGGGAATACTGAAGCTTTCTTT. This sequence encodes CASSGNTEAFF.

The chain carries TRBV12-3 or TRBV12-4 and TRBJ1-1; perhaps TRBD1 as D (5 bases). V gave up 3 bases and J gave up 4 bases, with 9 bases separating them. The CDR3 has 13 residues. CDR3 sequence (DNA): TGTGCCAGCAGTTTTAATCAGGGCACTGAAGCTTTCTTT. Residues: CASSFNQGTEAFF.